The 8 T cell receptor beta chains reported below all come from one sample, sequenced in a study of T cell responses to AZD1222 COVID-19 vaccine. Profiled with immunoSEQ multiplex PCR; TCRdb holds only in-frame clones, not every one. This sample has about 130,000 clones, with just over 90% found just once. Sequencing was performed on peripheral blood, taken on day 0 of AZD1222 vaccination. These receptors came from an adult in good health.

V usage is TRBV6-2 or TRBV6-3 and J usage is TRBJ2-1; tentatively, D is TRBD2 (5 bases). V was clipped by 2 bases and J by 2 bases, with 10 bases between them. This CDR3 is 15 amino acids long. Germline CDR1 MNHEY, CDR2 SVGEGT. The CDR3 protein is CASSYEGSPYNEQFF. The CDR3 DNA is TGTGCCAGCAGTTACGAGGGCAGCCCCTACAATGAGCAGTTCTTC.

The rearrangement uses TRBV5-1 and TRBJ2-1; 8 bases map to TRBD2. The CDR3 contains 14 residues. CDR1 SGHRS and CDR2 YFSETQ come from the germline V gene. The V segment lost 1 base and the J segment 8 bases; nucleotides outside the gene matches: 5. The CDR3 loop reads CASSLSRGGYEQFF. The CDR3 bases are TGCGCCAGCAGCTTGTCCCGGGGGGGCTATGAGCAGTTCTTC.

This chain joins TRBV7-9 and TRBJ1-5, with 11 bases that match TRBD1. The length of the CDR3 is 17 residues. J gave up 3 bases and V 3 bases, and 7 bases lay outside the gene matches. Germline CDR1 and CDR2: SEHNR and FQNEAQ (reference sequence). CDR3 bases: TGTGCCAGCAGCTTGGGTGGACAGGGGGCTATCAATCAGCCCCAGCATTTT. It encodes CASSLGGQGAINQPQHF.

J is TRBJ1-2 and V is TRBV10-2; TRBD1 matches at 9 bases. Per germline, CDR1 WSHSY and CDR2 SAAADI. The CDR3 extends over 15 amino acids. The V and J ends lost 6 bases and 0 bases, in that order; junction bases with no gene match: 5. As DNA, the CDR3 is TGCGCCAGCAGCGGGACAGGGAACTCTAACTATGGCTACACCTTC. It is translated as CASSGTGNSNYGYTF.

This sequence joins TRBV5-6 and TRBJ1-2; perhaps TRBD1 as D (5 bases). This CDR3 has 13 amino acids. V was cut by 2 bases and J by 4 bases, with 9 bases left in between. Germline CDR1 and CDR2: SGHDT and YYEEEE. The CDR3 coding sequence is TGTGCCAGCAGCTTCTTAGGGGTCTATGGCTACACCTTC. Protein sequence: CASSFLGVYGYTF.

The chain links TRBV3-1 (or the pseudogene TRBV3-2) to TRBJ1-1; 10 positions agree with TRBD1. The CDR3 covers 16 residues. The V gene's germline CDR1 is LGHDT and CDR2 YNNKEL (reference sequence). The V gene end was trimmed by 4 bases and the J gene end by 3 bases; junction bases not matched to a gene: 8. CDR3 region: CASSPDRGFGDTEAFF. The CDR3 DNA reads as TGTGCCAGCAGCCCGGACAGGGGGTTTGGGGACACTGAAGCTTTCTTT.

The chain has TRBV7-9 and TRBJ1-4; a possible D gene is TRBD1 (6 bases). CDR1 SEHNR and CDR2 FQNEAQ come from the germline V gene (reference sequence). V lost 5 bases and J 2 bases, leaving 15 bases between the germline ends. The CDR3 is made up of 16 amino acids. The CDR3 region is CASSASWRGTNEKLFF. CDR3 DNA sequence: TGTGCCAGCAGCGCAAGCTGGAGGGGGACTAATGAAAAACTGTTTTTT. The full variable domain, its missing parts supplied by reference TRBV7-9 and TRBJ1-4, is DTGVSQNPRHKITKRGQNVTFRCDPISEHNRLYWYRQTLGQGPEFLTYFQNEAQLEKSRLLSDRFSAERPKGSFSTLEIQRTEQGDSAMYLCASSASWRGTNEKLFFGSGTQLSVL.

This chain uses TRBV5-4 with TRBJ2-3, with D uncertain. The CDR3 contains 14 residues. V lost 6 bases to trimming and J lost 1 base, with 12 bases between them. Germline V lookup: CDR1 SGHNT, CDR2 YYREEE (reference sequence). CDR3 in DNA: TGTGCCAGCATCCCCGCTGGGGGCACAGATACGCAGTATTTT. It yields the protein CASIPAGGTDTQYF.